This T cell receptor (beta chain) derives from a study of T cells after yellow fever vaccination. Study as a whole: Some fractions had low cell numbers, and these were prepared with SMART-Seq v4 Ultra Low Input.

This clonotype was seen more than once but under ten times. What it binds is unknown. TCRdb recomputed calls from the 5' RACE reads with MiXCR, one row per CDR3 protein. The repertoire consists of about 350,000 distinct CDR3 sequences, with roughly an eighth occurring once and the leading ten covering approximately 3.3%. Findings and limits, study-wide: Once the booster was given, most primary-vaccination clones reappeared, at just over 95% for CD4 and approximately 88% for CD8. Repertoires obtained by FACS sorting could include abundant clonotypes that entered as contaminants from the bulk population.

V lost 1 base to trimming and J lost 6 bases; unmatched junction nucleotides: 3. This CDR3 has 16 amino acids. Germline CDR1 is SGHDT and CDR2 is YYEEEE. This receptor was taken from a man between 18 and 35 years old who received the YFV17D yellow fever vaccine. The sample was CD4+ T cells sorted from PBMCs, taken 15 days after the yellow fever booster vaccination. The chain joins TRBV5-6 to TRBJ2-2, with 13 bases fitting TRBD2. CDR3 bases: TGTGCCAGCAGCTTGCTGGGACTAGCGGGGCCCGGGGAGCTGTTTTTT. Its translation: CASSLLGLAGPGELFF.